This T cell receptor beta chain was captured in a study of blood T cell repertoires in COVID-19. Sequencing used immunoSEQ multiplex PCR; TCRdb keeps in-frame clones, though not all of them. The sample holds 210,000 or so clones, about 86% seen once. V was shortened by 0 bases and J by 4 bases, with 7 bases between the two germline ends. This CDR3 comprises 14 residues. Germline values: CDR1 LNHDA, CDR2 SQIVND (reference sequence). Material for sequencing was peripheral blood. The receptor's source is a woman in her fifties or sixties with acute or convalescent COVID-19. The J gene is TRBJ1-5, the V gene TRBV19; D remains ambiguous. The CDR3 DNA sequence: TGTGCCAGTAGTATAGAGCCGGGAAATCAGCCCCAGCATTTT. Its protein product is CASSIEPGNQPQHF.